The clone carrying this T cell receptor beta chain was found a few times. Unique molecular identifiers were incorporated when the TCRbeta library was constructed. TCRdb reprocessed the PCR reads via MiXCR and lists one record per CDR3 protein. The table records more than 550,000 distinct CDR3 sequences, over 9.5% of them present only once. The V gene's germline CDR1 is GTSNPN and CDR2 SVGIG (reference sequence). The V segment lost 2 bases and the J segment 4 bases; nucleotides outside the gene matches: 10. There are 15 residues in the CDR3. This record comes from a study of T-cell reconstitution after alpha-beta-depleted transplantation in children.

The chain joins TRBV30 to TRBJ2-5; 7 nucleotides align to TRBD2. Sample: PBMCs from the stem cell graft donor, taken from the stem cell graft. The sequence derives from a human donor who donated a stem cell graft to a child with acute myeloid leukemia. This chain's CDR3 is CAWSIEAGGGETQYF. CDR3 coding DNA: TGTGCCTGGAGTATAGAAGCAGGCGGGGGAGAGACCCAGTACTTC.